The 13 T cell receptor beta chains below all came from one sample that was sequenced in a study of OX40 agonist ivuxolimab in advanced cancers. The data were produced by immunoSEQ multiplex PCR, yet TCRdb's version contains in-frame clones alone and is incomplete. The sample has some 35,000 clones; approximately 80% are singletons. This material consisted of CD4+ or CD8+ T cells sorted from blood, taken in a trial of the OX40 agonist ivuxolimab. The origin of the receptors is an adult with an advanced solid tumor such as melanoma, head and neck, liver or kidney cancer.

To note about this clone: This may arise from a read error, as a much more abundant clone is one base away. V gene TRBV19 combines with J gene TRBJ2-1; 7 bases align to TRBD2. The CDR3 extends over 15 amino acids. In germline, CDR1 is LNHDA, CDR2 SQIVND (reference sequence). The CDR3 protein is CANSTLGGGWNEQFF. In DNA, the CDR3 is TGTGCCAATAGTACCTTAGGCGGGGGATGGAATGAGCAGTTCTTC. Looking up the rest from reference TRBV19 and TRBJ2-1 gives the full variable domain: DGGITQSPKYLFRKEGQNVTLSCEQNLNHDAMYWYRQDPGQGLRLIYYSQIVNDFQKGDIAEGYSVSREKKESFPLTVTSAQKNPTAFYLCANSTLGGGWNEQFFGPGTRLTVL.

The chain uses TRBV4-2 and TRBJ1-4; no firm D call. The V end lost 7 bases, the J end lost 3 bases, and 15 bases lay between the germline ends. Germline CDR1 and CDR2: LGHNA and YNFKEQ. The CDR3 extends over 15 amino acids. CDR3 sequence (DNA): TGTGCCAGCACCACAGTCCCAGTGGCTAATGAAAAACTGTTTTTT. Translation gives CASTTVPVANEKLFF.

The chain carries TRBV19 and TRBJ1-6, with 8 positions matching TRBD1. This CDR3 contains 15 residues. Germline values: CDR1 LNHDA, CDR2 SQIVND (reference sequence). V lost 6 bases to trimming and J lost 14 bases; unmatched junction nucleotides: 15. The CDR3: CASSTQGATKVTLHF. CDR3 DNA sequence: TGTGCCAGTAGCACTCAGGGGGCCACGAAGGTCACCCTCCACTTT.

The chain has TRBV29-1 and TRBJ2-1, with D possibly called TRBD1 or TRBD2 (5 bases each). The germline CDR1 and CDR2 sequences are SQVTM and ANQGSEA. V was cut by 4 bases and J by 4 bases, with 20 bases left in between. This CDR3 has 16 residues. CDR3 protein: CSVGGTGTLTYNEQFF. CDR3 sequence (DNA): TGCAGCGTTGGGGGAACCGGGACCCTTACATACAATGAGCAGTTCTTC.

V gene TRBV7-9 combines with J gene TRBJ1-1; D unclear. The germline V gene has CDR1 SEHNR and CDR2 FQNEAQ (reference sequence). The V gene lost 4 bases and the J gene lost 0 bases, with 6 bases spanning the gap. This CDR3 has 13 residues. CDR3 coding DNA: TGTGCCAGCAGCTCGCAATTGAACACTGAAGCTTTCTTT. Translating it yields CASSSQLNTEAFF.

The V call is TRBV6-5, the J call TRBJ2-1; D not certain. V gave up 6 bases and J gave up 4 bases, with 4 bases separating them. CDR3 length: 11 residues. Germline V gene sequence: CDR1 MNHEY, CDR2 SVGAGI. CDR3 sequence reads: CASRIYNEQFF. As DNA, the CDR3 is TGTGCCAGCAGGATTTACAATGAGCAGTTCTTC.

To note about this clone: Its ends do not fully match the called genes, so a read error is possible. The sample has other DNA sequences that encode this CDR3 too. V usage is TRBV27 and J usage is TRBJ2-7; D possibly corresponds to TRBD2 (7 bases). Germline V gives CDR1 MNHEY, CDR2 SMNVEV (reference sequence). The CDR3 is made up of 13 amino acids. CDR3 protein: CASSGLGGSEQYF. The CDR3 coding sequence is TGCGCCAGCAGTGGACTAGGGGGATCCGAGCAGTACTTC.

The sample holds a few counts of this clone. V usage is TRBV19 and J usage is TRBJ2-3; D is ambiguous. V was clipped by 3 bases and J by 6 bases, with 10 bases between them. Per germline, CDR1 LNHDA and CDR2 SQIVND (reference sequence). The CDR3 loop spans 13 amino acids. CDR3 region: CASSMWEWDTQYF. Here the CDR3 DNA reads TGTGCCAGTAGTATGTGGGAATGGGATACGCAGTATTTT.

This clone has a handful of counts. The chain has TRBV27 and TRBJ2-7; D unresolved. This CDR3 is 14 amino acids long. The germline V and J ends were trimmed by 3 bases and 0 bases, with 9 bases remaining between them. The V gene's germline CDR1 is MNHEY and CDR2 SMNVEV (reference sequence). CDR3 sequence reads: CASSLTVDSYEQYF. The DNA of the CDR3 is TGTGCCAGCAGTTTGACGGTGGACTCCTACGAGCAGTACTTC.

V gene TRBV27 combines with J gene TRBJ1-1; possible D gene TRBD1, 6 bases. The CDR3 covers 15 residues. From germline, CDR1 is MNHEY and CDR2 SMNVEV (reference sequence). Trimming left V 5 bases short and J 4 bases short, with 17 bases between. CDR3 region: CASSPRVGAPTEAFF. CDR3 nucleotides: TGTGCCAGCAGTCCAAGAGTGGGGGCGCCCACTGAAGCTTTCTTT.

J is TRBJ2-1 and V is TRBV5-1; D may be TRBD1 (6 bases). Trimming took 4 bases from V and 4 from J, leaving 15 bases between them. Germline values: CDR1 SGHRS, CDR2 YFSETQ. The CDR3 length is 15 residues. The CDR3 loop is CASSPNTQGYNEQFF. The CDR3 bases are TGCGCCAGCAGCCCTAATACACAGGGTTACAATGAGCAGTTCTTC.

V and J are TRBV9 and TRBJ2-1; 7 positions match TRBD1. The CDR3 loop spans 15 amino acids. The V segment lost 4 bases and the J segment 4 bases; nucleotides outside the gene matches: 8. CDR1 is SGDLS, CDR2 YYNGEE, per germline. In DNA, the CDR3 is TGTGCCAGCAGCCAACCACCGGGACAGTACAATGAGCAGTTCTTC. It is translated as CASSQPPGQYNEQFF.

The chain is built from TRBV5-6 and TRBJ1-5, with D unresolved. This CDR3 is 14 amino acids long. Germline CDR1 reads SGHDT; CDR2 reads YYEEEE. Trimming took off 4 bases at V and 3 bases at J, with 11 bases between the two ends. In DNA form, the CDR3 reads TGTGCCAGCAGCCCCTGGGGATACAATCAGCCCCAGCATTTT. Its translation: CASSPWGYNQPQHF.